This TCR beta chain originates from a study of blood T cells in healthy people across ages. This CDR3 is 11 amino acids long. From germline, CDR1 is MDHEN and CDR2 SYDVKM. The V gene lost 6 bases and the J gene lost 3 bases, with 6 bases spanning the gap. With a J-beta primer mix and a sample-barcoded 5' primer, a second PCR ran 7 to 11 cycles. TCRdb recomputed calls from the 5' RACE reads with MiXCR, one row per CDR3 protein. Among some 1.5 million distinct CDR3 sequences listed, 28% were seen once. This clonotype was observed at least ten times. The sample was blood. The chain links TRBV28 to TRBJ2-7, with D possibly matching TRBD2 (5 bases). The receptor comes from a woman aged 25 to 45 in good health. The chain's CDR3 is CASSGVYEQYF. The CDR3 coding sequence is TGTGCCAGCAGCGGGGTCTACGAGCAGTACTTC.